The T cell receptor beta chain described here comes from a study of STAT3 mutations in large granular lymphocyte leukemia. Study-level background: Roughly half of the longitudinally sequenced T-LGLL patients carried detectable canonical activating STAT3 mutations. General observations from the study: At least one immunodominant TCR beta clonotype appeared in every T-cell large granular lymphocyte leukemia patient.

Some 41,000 productive templates were obtained per sample on average. Here immunoSEQ multiplex PCR was the method, and the copy in TCRdb shows in-frame clones only, minus some. The sample lists approximately 2,300 clones; 66% were seen once. The V gene end was trimmed by 3 bases and the J gene end by 4 bases; junction bases not matched to a gene: 2. The germline V gene has CDR1 PRHDT and CDR2 FYEKMQ (reference sequence). This CDR3 is 14 amino acids long. With regard to this clone: What it recognizes is unknown.

V gene TRBV13 combines with J gene TRBJ2-7; 11 bases fit TRBD1. The sequencing input was peripheral blood mononuclear cells. The TCR sequence derives from a woman between 50 and 59 years old with T-cell large granular lymphocyte leukemia. Some clones in this sample may be carry-over from other donors' samples. DNA of the CDR3: TGTGCCAGCAGCTTGGGACAGGGGGGGTACGAGCAGTACTTC. Translation: CASSLGQGGYEQYF.